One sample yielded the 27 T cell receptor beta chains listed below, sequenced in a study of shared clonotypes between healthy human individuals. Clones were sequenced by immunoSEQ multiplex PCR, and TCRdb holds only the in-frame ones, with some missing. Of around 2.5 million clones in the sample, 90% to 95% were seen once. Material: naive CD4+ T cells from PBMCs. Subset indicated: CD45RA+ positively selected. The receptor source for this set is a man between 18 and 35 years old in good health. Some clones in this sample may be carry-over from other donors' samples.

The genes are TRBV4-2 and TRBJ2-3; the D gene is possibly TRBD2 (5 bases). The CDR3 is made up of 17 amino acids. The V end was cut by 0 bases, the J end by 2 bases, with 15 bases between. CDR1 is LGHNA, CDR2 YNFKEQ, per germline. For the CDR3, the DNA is TGTGCCAGCAGCCAAGATCTCTTCGCGGGTAACACAGATACGCAGTATTTT. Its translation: CASSQDLFAGNTDTQYF.

The CDR3 bases are TGTGCCAGCAGCGTTCTACTAGCGGGAGTATACAATGAGCAGTTCTTC. It encodes CASSVLLAGVYNEQFF. The chain joins TRBV9 to TRBJ2-1; 11 bases agree with TRBD2. The length of the CDR3 is 16 residues. The V segment lost 2 bases and the J segment 4 bases; nucleotides outside the gene matches: 5. The germline gives CDR1 SGDLS, CDR2 YYNGEE.

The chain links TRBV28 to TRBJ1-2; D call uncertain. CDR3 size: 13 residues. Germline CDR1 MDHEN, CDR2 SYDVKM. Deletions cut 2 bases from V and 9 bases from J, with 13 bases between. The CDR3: CASSLGGGISYTF. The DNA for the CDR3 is TGTGCCAGCAGTTTAGGAGGAGGGATCAGCTACACCTTC.

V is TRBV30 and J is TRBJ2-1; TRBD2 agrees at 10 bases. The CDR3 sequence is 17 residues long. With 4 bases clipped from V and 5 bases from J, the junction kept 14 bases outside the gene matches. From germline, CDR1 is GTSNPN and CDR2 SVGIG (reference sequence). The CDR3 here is CAWIWDRWTSGNNEQFF. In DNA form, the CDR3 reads TGTGCCTGGATTTGGGACCGATGGACTAGCGGAAACAATGAGCAGTTCTTC.

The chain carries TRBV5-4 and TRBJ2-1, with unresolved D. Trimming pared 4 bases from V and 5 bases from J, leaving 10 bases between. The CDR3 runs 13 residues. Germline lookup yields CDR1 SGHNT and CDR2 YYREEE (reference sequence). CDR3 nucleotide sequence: TGTGCCAGCAGCCGTATGACCAACAATGAGCAGTTCTTC. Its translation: CASSRMTNNEQFF.

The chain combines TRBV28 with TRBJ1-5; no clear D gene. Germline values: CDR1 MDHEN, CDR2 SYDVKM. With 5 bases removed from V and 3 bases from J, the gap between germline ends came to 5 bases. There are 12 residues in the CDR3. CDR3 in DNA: TGTGCCAGCAGTGACGTCAATCAGCCCCAGCATTTT. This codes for CASSDVNQPQHF.

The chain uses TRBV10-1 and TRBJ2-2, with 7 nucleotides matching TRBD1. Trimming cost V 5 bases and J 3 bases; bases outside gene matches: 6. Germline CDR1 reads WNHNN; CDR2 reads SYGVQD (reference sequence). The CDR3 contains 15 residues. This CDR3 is CASSFTGADTGELFF. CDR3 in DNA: TGCGCCAGCAGTTTTACAGGGGCTGACACCGGGGAGCTGTTTTTT.

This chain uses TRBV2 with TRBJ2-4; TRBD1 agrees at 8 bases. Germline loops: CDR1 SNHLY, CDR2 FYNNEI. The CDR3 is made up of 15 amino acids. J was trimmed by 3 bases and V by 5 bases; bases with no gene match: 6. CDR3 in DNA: TGTGCCAGCAGTCCAGGGGGCGCGGGCAAAAACATTCAGTACTTC. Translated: CASSPGGAGKNIQYF. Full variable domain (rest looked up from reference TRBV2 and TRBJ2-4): EPEVTQTPSHQVTQMGQEVILRCVPISNHLYFYWYRQILGQKVEFLVSFYNNEISEKSEIFDDQFSVERPDGSNFTLKIRSTKLEDSAMYFCASSPGGAGKNIQYFGAGTRLSVL.

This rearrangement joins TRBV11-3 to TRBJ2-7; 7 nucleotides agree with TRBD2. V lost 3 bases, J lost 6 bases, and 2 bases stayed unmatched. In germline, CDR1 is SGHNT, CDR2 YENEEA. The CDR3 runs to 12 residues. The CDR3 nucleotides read TGTGCCAGCAGCTTCGGCGGGAGCGAGCAGTACTTC. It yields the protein CASSFGGSEQYF.

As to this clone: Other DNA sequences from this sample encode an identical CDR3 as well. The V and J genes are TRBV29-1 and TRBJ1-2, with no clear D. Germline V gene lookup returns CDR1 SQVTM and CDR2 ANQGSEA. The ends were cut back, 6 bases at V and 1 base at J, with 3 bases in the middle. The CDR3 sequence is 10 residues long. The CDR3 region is CSVGNYGYTF. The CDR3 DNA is TGCAGCGTCGGTAACTATGGCTACACCTTC.

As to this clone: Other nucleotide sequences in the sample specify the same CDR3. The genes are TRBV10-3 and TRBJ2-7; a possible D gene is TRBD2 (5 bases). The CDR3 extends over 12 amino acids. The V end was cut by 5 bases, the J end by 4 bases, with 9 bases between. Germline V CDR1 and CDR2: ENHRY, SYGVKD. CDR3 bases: TGTGCCATCAGTCCGGACTCATACGAGCAGTACTTC. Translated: CAISPDSYEQYF.

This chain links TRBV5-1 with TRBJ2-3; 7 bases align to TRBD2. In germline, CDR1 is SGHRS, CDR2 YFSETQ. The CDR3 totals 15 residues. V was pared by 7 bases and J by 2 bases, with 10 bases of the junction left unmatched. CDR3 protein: CASQRLAANTDTQYF. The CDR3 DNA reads TGCGCCAGCCAGCGCCTAGCGGCCAACACAGATACGCAGTATTTT.

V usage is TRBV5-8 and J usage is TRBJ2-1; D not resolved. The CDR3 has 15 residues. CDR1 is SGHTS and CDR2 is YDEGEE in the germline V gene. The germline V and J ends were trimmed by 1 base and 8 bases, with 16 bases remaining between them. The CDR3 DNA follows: TGTGCCAGCAGCTTGTGGCAGGTCCAGTCGGATGAGCAGTTCTTC. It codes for CASSLWQVQSDEQFF. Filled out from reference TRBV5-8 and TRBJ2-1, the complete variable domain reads EAGVTQSPTHLIKTRGQQATLRCSPISGHTSVYWYQQALGLGLQFLLWYDEGEERNRGNFPPRFSGRQFPNYSSELNVNALELEDSALYLCASSLWQVQSDEQFFGPGTRLTVL.

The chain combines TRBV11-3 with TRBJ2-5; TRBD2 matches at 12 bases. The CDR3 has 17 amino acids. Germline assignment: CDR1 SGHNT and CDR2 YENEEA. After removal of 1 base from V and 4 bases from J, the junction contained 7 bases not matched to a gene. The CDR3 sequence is CASSLGLAGGSGETQYF. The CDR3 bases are TGTGCCAGCAGCTTAGGGCTAGCGGGAGGGTCAGGAGAGACCCAGTACTTC. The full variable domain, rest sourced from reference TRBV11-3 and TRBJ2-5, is EAGVVQSPRYKIIEKKQPVAFWCNPISGHNTLYWYLQNLGQGPELLIRYENEEAVDDSQLPKDRFSAERLKGVDSTLKIQPAELGDSAVYLCASSLGLAGGSGETQYFGPGTRLLVL.

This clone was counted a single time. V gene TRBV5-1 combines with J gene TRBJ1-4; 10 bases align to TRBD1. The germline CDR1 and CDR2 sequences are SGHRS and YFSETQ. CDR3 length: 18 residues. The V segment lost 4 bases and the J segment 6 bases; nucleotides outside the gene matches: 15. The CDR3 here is CASSPSAGTGARDEKLFF. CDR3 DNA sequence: TGCGCCAGCAGCCCATCAGCCGGGACAGGGGCTCGAGATGAAAAACTGTTTTTT.

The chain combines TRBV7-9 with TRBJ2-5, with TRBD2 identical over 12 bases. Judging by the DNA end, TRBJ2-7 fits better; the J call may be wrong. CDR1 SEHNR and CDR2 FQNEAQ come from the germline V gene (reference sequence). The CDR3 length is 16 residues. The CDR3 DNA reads TGTGCCAGCAGCCCGTCGTTACTAGCGGGAGGTGGCGAGCAGTACTTC. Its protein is CASSPSLLAGGGEQYF.

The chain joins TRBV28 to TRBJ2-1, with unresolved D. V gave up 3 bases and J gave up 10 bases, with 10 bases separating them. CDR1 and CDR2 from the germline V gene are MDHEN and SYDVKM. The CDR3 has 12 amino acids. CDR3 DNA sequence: TGTGCCAGCAGTTTGGTTTCCCGGGAGCAGTTCTTC. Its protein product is CASSLVSREQFF.

The CDR3 spells CASSDAWDRYGYTF. The CDR3, as DNA: TGTGCCAGCAGCGACGCATGGGATAGGTATGGCTACACCTTC. The rearrangement links TRBV5-6 to TRBJ1-2; D remains unclear. Between the trimmed V and J ends, which lost 4 bases and 5 bases, there was a span of 15 bases. Germline-derived CDR1 and CDR2 are SGHDT and YYEEEE. The CDR3 sequence is 14 residues long.

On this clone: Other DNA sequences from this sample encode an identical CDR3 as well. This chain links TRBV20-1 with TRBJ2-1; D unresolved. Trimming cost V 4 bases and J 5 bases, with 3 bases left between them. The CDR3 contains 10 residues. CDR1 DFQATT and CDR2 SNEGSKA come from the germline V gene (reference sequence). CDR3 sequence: CSAIDNEQFF. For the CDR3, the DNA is TGCAGTGCTATCGACAATGAGCAGTTCTTC.

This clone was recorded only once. In DNA, the CDR3 is TGCAGCGTCGCGGGACTTCTTACCGGGGAGCTGTTTTTT. This codes for CSVAGLLTGELFF. The V gene is TRBV29-1, the J gene TRBJ2-2; D perhaps matches TRBD2 (6 bases). Germline lookup yields CDR1 SQVTM and CDR2 ANQGSEA. The CDR3 is made up of 13 amino acids. V lost 6 bases, J lost 5 bases, and 13 bases lay in between.

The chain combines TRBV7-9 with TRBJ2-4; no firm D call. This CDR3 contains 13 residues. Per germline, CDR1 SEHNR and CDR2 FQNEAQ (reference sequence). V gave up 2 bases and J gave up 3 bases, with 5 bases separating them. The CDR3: CASSLQVKNIQYF. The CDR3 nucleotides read TGTGCCAGCAGCTTACAAGTCAAAAACATTCAGTACTTC.

As DNA, the CDR3 is TGTGCCAGCAGTGAAACCTACCGGGGGACGTACAATGAGCAGTTCTTC. It yields the protein CASSETYRGTYNEQFF. This chain uses TRBV25-1 with TRBJ2-1, with D maybe TRBD2 (6 bases). Germline CDR1 MGHDK, CDR2 SYGVNS. The CDR3 has 16 amino acids. Trimming left V 2 bases short and J 4 bases short, with 15 bases between.

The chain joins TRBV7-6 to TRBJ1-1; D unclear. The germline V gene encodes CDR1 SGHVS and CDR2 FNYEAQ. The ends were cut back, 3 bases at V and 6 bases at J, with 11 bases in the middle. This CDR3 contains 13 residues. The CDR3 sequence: CASSFGPEAEAFF. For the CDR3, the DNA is TGTGCCAGCAGCTTCGGTCCAGAGGCTGAAGCTTTCTTT.

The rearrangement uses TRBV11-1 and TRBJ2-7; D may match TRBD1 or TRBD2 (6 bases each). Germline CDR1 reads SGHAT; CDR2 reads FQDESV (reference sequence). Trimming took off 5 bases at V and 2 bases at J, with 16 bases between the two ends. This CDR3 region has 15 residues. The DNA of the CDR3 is TGTGCCAGCAGCCTGCGCGTGGAGGGGGCCTACGAGCAGTACTTC. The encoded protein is CASSLRVEGAYEQYF.

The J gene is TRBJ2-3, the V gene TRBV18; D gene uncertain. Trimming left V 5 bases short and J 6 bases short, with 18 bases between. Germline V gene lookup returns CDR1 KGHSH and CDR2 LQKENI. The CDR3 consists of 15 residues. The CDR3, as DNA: TGTGCCAGCTCATCTTACGGAAGGGTTCGGGATACGCAGTATTTT. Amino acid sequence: CASSSYGRVRDTQYF.

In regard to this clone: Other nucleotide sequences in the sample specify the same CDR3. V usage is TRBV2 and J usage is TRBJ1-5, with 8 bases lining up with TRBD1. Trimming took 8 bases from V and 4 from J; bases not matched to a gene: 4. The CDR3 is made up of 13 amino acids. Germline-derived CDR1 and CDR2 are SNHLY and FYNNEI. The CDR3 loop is CASGGTGNQPQHF. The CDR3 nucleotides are TGTGCCAGCGGGGGGACAGGAAATCAGCCCCAGCATTTT.

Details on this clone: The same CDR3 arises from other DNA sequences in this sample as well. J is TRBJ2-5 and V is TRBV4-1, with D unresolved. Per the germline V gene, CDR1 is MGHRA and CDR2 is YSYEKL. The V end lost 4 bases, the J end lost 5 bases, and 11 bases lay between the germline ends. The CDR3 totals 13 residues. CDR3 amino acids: CASSLVVRETQYF. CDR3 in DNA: TGCGCCAGCAGCCTAGTGGTTCGGGAGACCCAGTACTTC.